A selection of T cell receptor beta chains follows, all from one sample in a study of Ad26.COV2.S vaccination and SARS-CoV-2 variants. The assay was immunoSEQ multiplex PCR, and TCRdb's table has in-frame clones only and misses some. The sample consists of about 680,000 clones, roughly 90% of them appearing once. Sequencing was performed on peripheral blood, taken in a trial of Ad26.COV2.S vaccine versus placebo. These receptors originate from a person aged 18 to 59 who received the Ad26.COV2.S COVID-19 vaccine or a placebo. Each CDR3 is given with its conserved first and last residue. D genes are given only for firm matches. Not every row has a clone size; where given, it reads once, few, many or a size class.

TRBD2	NA	TRBV9	TRBJ2-7	CASSVDPGGTSGYEQYF	TGTGCCAGCAGCGTAGACCCGGGGGGAACTAGCGGCTACGAGCAGTACTTC
TRBD2	NA	TRBV10-3	TRBJ2-5	CAILREREETQYF	TGTGCCATCCTCCGGGAGCGGGAGGAGACCCAGTACTTC
TRBD1	NA	TRBV6-1	TRBJ2-2	CASSVNRGANTGELFF	TGTGCCAGCAGTGTTAACAGGGGCGCGAACACCGGGGAGCTGTTTTTT
TRBD1	NA	TRBV10-3	TRBJ1-1	CAISSRTGNTEAFF	TGTGCCATCAGTAGCCGGACAGGAAACACTGAAGCTTTCTTT
NA	NA	TRBV2	TRBJ2-4	CASSALPTGRDIQYF	TGTGCCAGCAGTGCCCTTCCTACAGGGAGGGACATTCAGTACTTC
NA	NA	TRBV14	TRBJ2-1	CASSQGGYSYNEQFF	TGTGCCAGCAGCCAAGGAGGGTACTCCTACAATGAGCAGTTCTTC
NA	NA	TRBV20-1	TRBJ1-5	CSASFRDSNQPQHF	TGCAGTGCTAGTTTCAGGGATAGCAATCAGCCCCAGCATTTT
TRBD1	NA	TRBV19	TRBJ1-2	CASSRGQILLNYGYTF	TGTGCCAGTAGCCGGGGACAGATATTACTAAACTATGGCTACACCTTC
NA	NA	TRBV7-2	TRBJ1-1	CASSLGTQGRAGTEAFF	TGTGCCAGCAGCTTAGGCACCCAGGGGCGGGCAGGAACTGAAGCTTTCTTT
NA	NA	TRBV4-1	TRBJ2-3	CASSRDEKSTDTQYF	TGCGCCAGCAGCCGGGACGAGAAGAGCACAGATACGCAGTATTTT
NA	NA	TRBV6-5	TRBJ2-1	CASIRSSYNEQFF	TGTGCCAGCATCCGGAGCTCCTACAATGAGCAGTTCTTC
NA	NA	TRBV7-2	TRBJ2-1	CASSLDAGSHNEQFF	TGTGCCAGCAGCTTAGATGCGGGGAGCCACAATGAGCAGTTCTTC
TRBD1	NA	TRBV10-3	TRBJ1-2	CAISESTGGQFNYGYTF	TGTGCCATCAGTGAGTCTACAGGGGGACAATTCAACTATGGCTACACCTTC
NA	NA	TRBV30	TRBJ1-1	CAWEETEAFF	TGTGCCTGGGAGGAGACTGAAGCTTTCTTT
TRBD1	NA	TRBV12-5	TRBJ1-4	CASGLVPLTGGFNEKLFF	TGTGCTAGTGGTTTGGTACCTCTTACAGGGGGCTTTAATGAAAAACTGTTTTTT
NA	NA	TRBV10-1	TRBJ2-1	CASSDGGTGYEQFF	TGCGCCAGCAGTGATGGGGGAACGGGCTATGAGCAGTTCTTC
NA	few	TRBV7-9	TRBJ1-4	CASSDTGGTNEKLFF	TGTGCCAGCAGCGATACGGGGGGAACTAATGAAAAACTGTTTTTT
TRBD1	NA	TRBV7-2	TRBJ1-2	CASATDRRTGHGYTF	TGTGCCAGCGCTACCGACCGACGGACAGGCCACGGCTACACCTTC
NA	NA	TRBV10-3	TRBJ2-1	CAISDRDRSSYNEQFF	TGTGCCATCAGTGATCGCGACAGGAGCTCCTACAATGAGCAGTTCTTC
NA	NA	TRBV5-5	TRBJ1-5	CASSLGVYSNQPQHF	TGTGCCAGCAGCTTGGGAGTTTATAGCAATCAGCCCCAGCATTTT
TRBD2	NA	TRBV10-1	TRBJ2-1	CASSLSAGGSSYNEQFF	TGCGCCAGCAGCCTAAGTGCGGGGGGTTCCTCCTACAATGAGCAGTTCTTC
NA	NA	TRBV12-2	TRBJ1-2	CASRLAQRLQGFEEDGYTF	TGTGCAAGTCGCTTAGCCCAACGGTTACAGGGCTTCGAGGAGGATGGCTACACCTTC
TRBD1	few	TRBV27	TRBJ1-6	CASSLATGGLSPLHF	TGTGCCAGCAGTTTGGCGACAGGGGGCCTTTCACCCCTCCACTTT
NA	once	TRBV21-1	TRBJ2-1	CASSSELAIYNEQFF	TGTGCCAGCTCCTCAGAACTAGCGATCTACAATGAGCAGTTCTTC
TRBD2	NA	TRBV7-8	TRBJ2-2	CASSLTSGGANTGELFF	TGTGCCAGCAGCTTAACTAGCGGGGGGGCGAACACCGGGGAGCTGTTTTTT
NA	few	TRBV20-1	TRBJ1-2	CSARIQTGYTF	TGCAGTGCTAGAATCCAGACGGGCTACACCTTC
NA	NA	TRBV5-6	TRBJ1-1	CASSLEWGFTEAFF	TGTGCCAGCAGCTTGGAATGGGGGTTCACTGAAGCTTTCTTT
NA	NA	TRBV6-5	TRBJ2-1	CASSYGRGSYNEQFF	TGTGCCAGCAGTTACGGCAGGGGTTCCTACAATGAGCAGTTCTTC
NA	NA	TRBV5-6	TRBJ2-5	CASSRTALEAQYF	TGTGCCAGCAGCCGAACAGCGCTGGAGGCCCAGTACTTC
TRBD1	NA	TRBV7-9	TRBJ2-7	CASSPRDRGYEQYF	TGTGCCAGCAGCCCCCGGGACAGGGGCTACGAGCAGTACTTC
TRBD2	NA	TRBV19	TRBJ2-1	CASSIRDYHEQFF	TGTGCCAGTAGTATCCGGGACTATCATGAGCAGTTCTTC
NA	few	TRBV12-3/TRBV12-4	TRBJ1-2	CASSMGEGYTF	TGTGCCAGCAGTATGGGGGAGGGCTACACCTTC
NA	NA	TRBV5-1	TRBJ2-7	CASAVRGQSSYEQYF	TGCGCCAGCGCCGTCCGGGGACAAAGCTCCTACGAGCAGTACTTC
NA	NA	TRBV2	TRBJ2-5	CASSDIGWGETQYF	TGTGCCAGCAGTGATATCGGATGGGGGGAGACCCAGTACTTC
NA	NA	TRBV19	TRBJ2-1	CASRTVGKDEQFF	TGTGCCAGTAGGACCGTTGGGAAAGATGAGCAGTTCTTC
NA	NA	TRBV2	TRBJ2-2	CASSEFGELFF	TGTGCCAGCAGTGAATTCGGGGAGCTGTTTTTT
NA	NA	TRBV19	TRBJ1-3	CASSPLGQPSGNTIYF	TGTGCCAGTAGTCCCTTGGGGCAGCCATCTGGAAACACCATATATTTT
TRBD2	NA	TRBV6-6	TRBJ2-3	CASTLGLAITDTQYF	TGTGCCAGCACTTTGGGACTAGCCATCACAGATACGCAGTATTTT
TRBD1	few	TRBV7-2	TRBJ1-4	CASTLGQGAEKLFF	TGTGCCAGCACCCTTGGGCAGGGGGCTGAAAAACTGTTTTTT
NA	NA	TRBV19	TRBJ1-3	CASSIALSGNTIYF	TGTGCCAGTAGTATAGCGCTTAGTGGAAACACCATATATTTT
NA	NA	TRBV30	TRBJ2-3	CAWGPLASTDTQYF	TGTGCCTGGGGCCCTCTAGCGAGCACAGATACGCAGTATTTT
NA	NA	TRBV5-1	TRBJ2-6	CASSLDISGSSGANVLTF	TGCGCCAGCAGCTTGGACATCTCAGGGTCCTCTGGGGCCAACGTCCTGACTTTC
TRBD1	once	TRBV7-2	TRBJ1-2	CASSIAGGGYGYTF	TGTGCCAGCAGCATCGCAGGGGGCGGCTATGGCTACACCTTC
NA	once	TRBV24-1	TRBJ2-2	CATSSVLNTGELFF	TGTGCCACCAGCTCAGTGCTTAACACCGGGGAGCTGTTTTTT
NA	NA	TRBV18	TRBJ1-1	CASSLVGDTEAFF	TGTGCCAGCTCACTAGTGGGGGACACTGAAGCTTTCTTT
TRBD1	NA	TRBV3-1/TRBV3-2	TRBJ1-2	CASSQIMGQGARGYTF	TGTGCCAGCAGCCAAATAATGGGACAGGGGGCGCGGGGCTACACCTTC
TRBD1	NA	TRBV10-1	TRBJ1-1	CASSEFRTGIVAEAFF	TGCGCCAGCAGTGAGTTTAGGACAGGGATCGTGGCTGAAGCTTTCTTT
NA	NA	TRBV11-2	TRBJ2-1	CASSVMDRDNEQFF	TGTGCCAGCAGCGTTATGGACAGAGACAATGAGCAGTTCTTC
NA	NA	TRBV5-4	TRBJ2-2	CASSSNTGELFF	TGTGCCAGCAGCTCTAACACCGGGGAGCTGTTTTTT
NA	NA	TRBV3-1/TRBV3-2	TRBJ2-5	CASSQDKETQYF	TGTGCCAGCAGCCAAGATAAGGAGACCCAGTACTTC
TRBD2	NA	TRBV10-3	TRBJ2-6	CAIGSGANSGANVLTF	TGTGCCATCGGCAGCGGGGCCAACTCTGGGGCCAACGTCCTGACTTTC
NA	NA	TRBV3-1/TRBV3-2	TRBJ1-1	CASSQGVGTEAFF	TGTGCCAGCAGCCAGGGCGTCGGCACTGAAGCTTTCTTT
TRBD2	NA	TRBV9	TRBJ2-1	CASSVASGGYNEQFF	TGTGCCAGCAGCGTCGCTAGCGGGGGTTACAATGAGCAGTTCTTC